This TCR beta chain is drawn from a study of T cell responses to AZD1222 COVID-19 vaccine. Measured with immunoSEQ multiplex PCR; TCRdb has only the in-frame clones, and not every one. The sample has 95,000 to 100,000 clones; roughly 83% are singletons. This TCR derives from an adult who received the AZD1222 COVID-19 vaccine. The material sequenced was peripheral blood, taken 28 days after the second AZD1222 dose.

CDR3 loop: CASSPAGRSGNTIYF. CDR3 DNA: TGTGCCAGCTCACCAGCGGGACGTTCTGGAAACACCATATATTTT. This chain connects TRBV18 to TRBJ1-3; tentative D call: TRBD1 (5 bases). This CDR3 has 15 residues. Looked up from germline, CDR1 is KGHSH and CDR2 is LQKENI. The V end was cut by 2 bases, the J end by 1 base, with 9 bases between.